What follows are 26 T cell receptor beta chains derived from one specimen sequenced in a study of T-cell reconstitution after alpha-beta-depleted transplantation in children. Unique molecular identifiers tagged the TCRbeta library. One entry per CDR3 protein results from TCRdb running MiXCR on the PCR reads. The sample shows around 960,000 distinct CDR3 sequences, 25% to 35% of them seen only once. This sample comprised PBMCs, mostly from graft donor cells, obtained 360 days after TCRalphabeta/CD19-depleted stem cell transplant. The receptors were gathered from a boy younger than two who had a stem cell transplant for SCID, so the T cells may come from the graft donor.

This clonotype was recorded a few times. The chain joins TRBV20-1 to TRBJ1-4, with a tentative D call TRBD1 (5 bases). Germline V gene lookup returns CDR1 DFQATT and CDR2 SNEGSKA (reference sequence). V lost 4 bases and J lost 5, with 14 bases in between. This CDR3 comprises 14 residues. CDR3 nucleotide sequence: TGCAGTGCTATGCTCAGGGATGGGAATGAAAAACTGTTTTTT. Translating gives CSAMLRDGNEKLFF.

The chain uses TRBV21-1 and TRBJ2-5. TRBV21-1 corresponds to a pseudogene. The CDR3 runs 12 residues. CDR3 amino acids: CASSRLVETQYF. CDR3 coding DNA: TGTGCCAGCAGTCGGCTCGTGGAGACCCAGTACTTC.

The V call is TRBV20-1, the J call TRBJ2-1; D possibly corresponds to TRBD1 (6 bases). From germline, CDR1 is DFQATT and CDR2 SNEGSKA (reference sequence). V lost 0 bases and J 6 bases, leaving 12 bases between the germline ends. This CDR3 comprises 14 residues. This chain's CDR3 is CSAREGGRRNEQFF. The CDR3 DNA reads as TGCAGTGCTAGAGAAGGGGGACGTCGCAATGAGCAGTTCTTC.

The chain links TRBV3-1 to TRBJ2-7; D gene ambiguous. Germline CDR1 is LGHDT and CDR2 is YNNKEL (reference sequence). V was shortened by 1 base and J by 9 bases, with 7 bases between the two germline ends. The CDR3 sequence is 11 residues long. CDR3 nucleotide sequence: TGTGCCAGCAGCCAAGGACCGGGGCAGTACTTC. It codes for CASSQGPGQYF.

This clonotype was observed a handful of times. This CDR3 reads CASSHLGGGAGDTQYF. The CDR3 bases are TGCGCCAGCAGCCACCTCGGCGGGGGGGCCGGAGATACGCAGTATTTT. V and J are TRBV5-1 and TRBJ2-3; 9 bases match TRBD2. The CDR3 has 16 amino acids. CDR1 SGHRS and CDR2 YFSETQ come from the germline V gene. V was pared by 4 bases and J by 5 bases, with 11 bases of the junction left unmatched.

This clonotype was found a few times. The DNA is omitted, as the CDR3 cannot be located on it reliably, and the CDR3 follows TCRdb's listing. CDR3 residues: CASSPRTEINTGELFFF. The chain employs TRBV7-9 and TRBJ2-2; the D segment call TRBD1 is taken from the table without a DNA check. With termini counted, the CDR3 has 17 amino acids. The germline CDR1 and CDR2 sequences are SEHNR and FQNEAQ (reference sequence).

The chain recombines TRBV6-2 or TRBV6-3 with TRBJ2-3; D ambiguous. The CDR3 has 14 residues. The ends were cut back, 10 bases at V and 0 bases at J, with 14 bases in the middle. Germline-derived CDR1 and CDR2 are MNHEY and SVGEGT. CDR3 nucleotides: TGTGCCACCCGGTCGGAACCTAGCACAGATACGCAGTATTTT. Protein product: CATRSEPSTDTQYF.

The J gene is TRBJ1-2, the V gene TRBV15; weak D call: TRBD1 (6 bases). V was trimmed by 1 base and J by 4 bases, leaving 16 bases between them. The germline V gene encodes CDR1 LNHNV and CDR2 YYDKDF (reference sequence). This CDR3 contains 16 residues. The DNA for the CDR3 is TGTGCCACCAGCAGAGCAGGTCGGGGGGCAACCTATGGCTACACCTTC. The encoded protein is CATSRAGRGATYGYTF.

The V gene is TRBV27, the J gene TRBJ2-7; TRBD1 agrees at 8 bases. J lost 2 bases, V lost 5 bases, and 8 bases had no gene match. In germline, CDR1 is MNHEY, CDR2 SMNVEV (reference sequence). CDR3 length: 15 residues. DNA of the CDR3: TGTGCCAGCAGTACCGGACAGGGCTTCCCCTACGAGCAGTACTTC. Translation gives CASSTGQGFPYEQYF.

This clonotype was seen a few times. The V call is TRBV3-1, the J call TRBJ2-2; D is ambiguous. The CDR3 is made up of 15 amino acids. CDR1 LGHDT and CDR2 YNNKEL come from the germline V gene (reference sequence). Trimming pared 1 base from V and 6 bases from J, leaving 12 bases between. The CDR3 loop is CASSQGHIGAGELFF. For the CDR3, the DNA is TGTGCCAGCAGCCAAGGACATATCGGCGCCGGGGAGCTGTTTTTT.

CDR3 bases: TGTGCCAGCAGCTTGGTTCGGGGCTCTGGGGCCAACGTCCTGACTTTC. Amino acid sequence: CASSLVRGSGANVLTF. V gene TRBV5-6 combines with J gene TRBJ2-6, with D perhaps TRBD2 (5 bases). V dropped 0 bases and J dropped 0 bases, with 7 bases sitting between them. Germline CDR1 SGHDT, CDR2 YYEEEE. The CDR3 totals 16 residues.

The chain combines TRBV18 with TRBJ2-1; no definite D call. V lost 2 bases and J 0 bases, leaving 11 bases between the germline ends. The CDR3 sequence is 16 residues long. Per germline, CDR1 KGHSH and CDR2 LQKENI. In nucleotides, the CDR3 is TGTGCCAGCTCACCAAAATCCCACAGCTCCTACAATGAGCAGTTCTTC. This gives the protein CASSPKSHSSYNEQFF.

This chain links TRBV7-2 with TRBJ2-5; D uncertain. V lost 5 bases, J lost 4 bases, and 17 bases lay in between. Per germline, CDR1 SGHTA and CDR2 FQGNSA. This CDR3 comprises 15 residues. The CDR3 reads CASSAINPPRETQYF. DNA for the CDR3: TGTGCCAGCAGCGCAATAAATCCCCCAAGAGAGACCCAGTACTTC.

This sequence joins TRBV4-1 and TRBJ1-5; 9 bases line up with TRBD1. The V gene's germline CDR1 is MGHRA and CDR2 YSYEKL. The ends lost 1 base at V and 5 bases at J; junction bases unmatched: 9. This CDR3 spans 17 amino acids. This CDR3 reads CASSQGLGTGWDQPQHF. The CDR3, as DNA: TGCGCCAGCAGCCAAGGACTTGGGACAGGGTGGGATCAGCCCCAGCATTTT.

This clonotype was detected only a few times. This chain uses TRBV11-2 with TRBJ2-3; D uncertain. The CDR3 is 17 amino acids. The V end was cut by 0 bases, the J end by 4 bases, with 17 bases between. From germline, CDR1 is SGHAT and CDR2 FQNNGV. CDR3 region: CASSLDLIGPHADTQYF. CDR3 coding DNA: TGTGCCAGCAGCTTAGATCTCATAGGCCCACACGCAGATACGCAGTATTTT.

The chain couples TRBV6-2 or TRBV6-3 to TRBJ2-1, with D possibly matching TRBD2 (5 bases). V shed 0 bases and J shed 0 bases, with 15 bases lying between them. This CDR3 is built from 18 residues. Germline loops: CDR1 MNHEY, CDR2 SVGEGT. This CDR3 reads CASSYSRASRSSYNEQFF. CDR3 DNA: TGTGCCAGCAGTTACTCAAGGGCTAGCAGGAGCTCCTACAATGAGCAGTTCTTC.

The gene calls are TRBV20-1 and TRBJ2-1, with 8 positions matching TRBD1. This CDR3 contains 12 residues. CDR1 DFQATT and CDR2 SNEGSKA come from the germline V gene (reference sequence). Losses at the gene ends were 4 bases for V and 5 bases for J; bases not matched to a gene: 1. The CDR3 reads CSANRGDNEQFF. In nucleotides, the CDR3 is TGCAGTGCTAACAGGGGGGACAATGAGCAGTTCTTC.

Ten or more counts support this clonotype. The chain has TRBV28 and TRBJ2-7; 7 bases are a match to TRBD1. Germline trimming cut 5 bases from V and 9 bases from J; bases unmatched to any gene: 16. Germline V gene sequence: CDR1 MDHEN, CDR2 SYDVKM. The CDR3 has 15 residues. CDR3 sequence reads: CASSNSGQRGRVQYF. The CDR3 DNA is TGTGCCAGCAGTAACTCGGGACAGCGCGGGCGAGTGCAGTACTTC. The full variable domain, its missing parts supplied by reference TRBV28 and TRBJ2-7, is DVKVTQSSRYLVKRTGEKVFLECVQDMDHENMFWYRQDPGLGLRLIYFSYDVKMKEKGDIPEGYSVSREKKERFSLILESASTNQTSMYLCASSNSGQRGRVQYFGPGTRLTVT.

This sequence joins TRBV7-6 and TRBJ1-6, with D unresolved. The V and J ends lost 2 bases and 7 bases respectively, with 12 bases between them. The CDR3 consists of 15 residues. Germline-derived CDR1 and CDR2 are SGHVS and FNYEAQ. CDR3 region: CASSLYSAQNSPLHF. The CDR3 DNA is TGTGCCAGCAGCTTATACAGCGCCCAAAATTCACCCCTCCACTTT. Variable domain in full (rest from reference TRBV7-6 and TRBJ1-6): GAGVSQSPRYKVTKRGQDVALRCDPISGHVSLYWYRQALGQGPEFLTYFNYEAQQDKSGLPNDRFSAERPEGSISTLTIQRTEQRDSAMYRCASSLYSAQNSPLHFGNGTRLTVT.

V usage is TRBV29-1 and J usage is TRBJ2-3; TRBD2 matches at 9 bases. J gave up 0 bases and V 5 bases, and 3 bases lay outside the gene matches. Germline CDR1 is SQVTM and CDR2 is ANQGSEA. The CDR3 consists of 14 residues. The CDR3 spells CSVTGTSSTDTQYF. CDR3 nucleotides: TGCAGCGTTACCGGGACTAGCAGCACAGATACGCAGTATTTT.

The V and J genes are TRBV18 and TRBJ1-1, with 7 bases matching TRBD1. Germline-derived CDR1 and CDR2 are KGHSH and LQKENI. There are 13 residues in the CDR3. V shed 3 bases and J 8 bases; nucleotides not matched to a gene: 6. This CDR3 reads CASSPGVTGEAFF. CDR3 bases: TGTGCCAGCTCACCGGGGGTGACAGGGGAAGCTTTCTTT.

The rearrangement links TRBV7-2 to TRBJ1-4, with a weak D call TRBD1 (6 bases). Germline V lookup: CDR1 SGHTA, CDR2 FQGNSA. The CDR3 spans 16 residues. With 5 bases removed from V and 7 bases from J, the gap between germline ends came to 20 bases. DNA of the CDR3: TGTGCCAGCAGCCCGTGGACAACAGGGAACAGTGAAAAACTGTTTTTT. Translation gives CASSPWTTGNSEKLFF. Using reference TRBV7-2 and TRBJ1-4 for the parts outside the CDR3, the full variable domain is GAGVSQSPSNKVTEKGKDVELRCDPISGHTALYWYRQSLGQGLEFLIYFQGNSAPDKSGLPSDRFSAERTGGSVSTLTIQRTQQEDSAVYLCASSPWTTGNSEKLFFGSGTQLSVL.

V and J are TRBV18 and TRBJ2-4, with a possible D match to TRBD1 (6 bases). Trimming cost V 6 bases and J 3 bases, with 18 bases left between them. Looked up from germline, CDR1 is KGHSH and CDR2 is LQKENI. This CDR3 is 16 amino acids long. The CDR3 DNA sequence: TGTGCCAGCTCCCTCAAGGGGGACACATACAAAAACATTCAGTACTTC. Translated: CASSLKGDTYKNIQYF.

The rearrangement links TRBV6-1 to TRBJ2-7; TRBD1 agrees at 10 bases. The V and J ends lost 6 bases and 4 bases, in that order; junction bases with no gene match: 9. The germline V gene encodes CDR1 MNHNS and CDR2 SASEGT. The CDR3 consists of 15 residues. CDR3 nucleotides: TGTGCCAGCAGCCCCCAGGGGACAGGGGAATACGAGCAGTACTTC. Translation gives CASSPQGTGEYEQYF.

This clonotype was counted only a few times. The V gene is TRBV10-3, the J gene TRBJ1-1, with a tentative D call TRBD1 (5 bases). Trimming pared 4 bases from V and 4 bases from J, leaving 7 bases between. The CDR3 covers 12 residues. Germline CDR1 is ENHRY and CDR2 is SYGVKD. The CDR3 loop is CAISGQFTEAFF. The CDR3 DNA reads as TGTGCCATCAGTGGACAGTTCACTGAAGCTTTCTTT.

This clonotype was picked up a small number of times. The chain links TRBV4-1 to TRBJ2-3; TRBD1 might be the D (5 bases). V was pared by 1 base and J by 3 bases, with 14 bases between. There are 16 residues in the CDR3. CDR1 and CDR2 from the germline V gene are MGHRA and YSYEKL. This chain's CDR3 is CASSQGRQRLTDTQYF. The CDR3 DNA reads TGCGCCAGCAGCCAAGGACGACAGCGTCTAACAGATACGCAGTATTTT.